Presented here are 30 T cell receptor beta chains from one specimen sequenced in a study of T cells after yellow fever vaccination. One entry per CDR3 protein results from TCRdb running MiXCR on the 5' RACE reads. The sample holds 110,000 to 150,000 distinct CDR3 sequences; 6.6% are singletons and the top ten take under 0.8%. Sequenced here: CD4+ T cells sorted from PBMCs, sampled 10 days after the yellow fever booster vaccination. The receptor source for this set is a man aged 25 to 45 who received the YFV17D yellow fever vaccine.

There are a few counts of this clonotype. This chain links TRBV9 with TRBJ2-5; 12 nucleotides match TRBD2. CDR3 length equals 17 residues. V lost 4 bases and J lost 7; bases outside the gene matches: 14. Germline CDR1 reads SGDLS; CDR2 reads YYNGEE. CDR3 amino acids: CASSPGLAGTGFGTQYF. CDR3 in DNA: TGTGCCAGCAGCCCCGGACTAGCGGGAACGGGTTTCGGGACCCAGTACTTC.

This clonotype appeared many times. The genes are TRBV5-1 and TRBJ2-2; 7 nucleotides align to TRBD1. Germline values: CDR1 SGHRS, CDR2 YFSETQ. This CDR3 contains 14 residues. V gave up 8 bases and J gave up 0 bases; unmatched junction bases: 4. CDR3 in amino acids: CASYRGPNTGELFF. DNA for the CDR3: TGCGCCAGTTACAGGGGCCCGAACACCGGGGAGCTGTTTTTT.

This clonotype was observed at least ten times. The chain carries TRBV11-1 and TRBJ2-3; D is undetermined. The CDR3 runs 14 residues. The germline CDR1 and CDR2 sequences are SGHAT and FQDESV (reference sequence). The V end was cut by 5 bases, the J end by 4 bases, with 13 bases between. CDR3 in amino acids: CASSMLVLPDTQYF. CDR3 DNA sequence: TGTGCCAGCAGCATGCTAGTTCTTCCAGATACGCAGTATTTT. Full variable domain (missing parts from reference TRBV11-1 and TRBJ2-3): EAEVAQSPRYKITEKSQAVAFWCDPISGHATLYWYRQILGQGPELLVQFQDESVVDDSQLPKDRFSAERLKGVDSTLKIQPAELGDSAMYLCASSMLVLPDTQYFGPGTRLTVL.

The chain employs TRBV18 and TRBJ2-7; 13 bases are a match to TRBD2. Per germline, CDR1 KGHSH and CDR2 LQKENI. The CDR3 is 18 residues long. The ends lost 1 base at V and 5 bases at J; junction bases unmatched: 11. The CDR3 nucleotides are TGTGCCAGCTCACCACTACTAGCGGGAGGGTCCGACGGCAACGAGCAGTACTTC. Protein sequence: CASSPLLAGGSDGNEQYF.

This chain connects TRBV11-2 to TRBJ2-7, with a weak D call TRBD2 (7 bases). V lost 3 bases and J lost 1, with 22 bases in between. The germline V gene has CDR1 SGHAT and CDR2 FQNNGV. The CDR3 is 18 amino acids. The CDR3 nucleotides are TGTGCCAGCAGCTTGCAGGTTCGGGACACGGGACTATCCTACGAGCAGTACTTC. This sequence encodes CASSLQVRDTGLSYEQYF.

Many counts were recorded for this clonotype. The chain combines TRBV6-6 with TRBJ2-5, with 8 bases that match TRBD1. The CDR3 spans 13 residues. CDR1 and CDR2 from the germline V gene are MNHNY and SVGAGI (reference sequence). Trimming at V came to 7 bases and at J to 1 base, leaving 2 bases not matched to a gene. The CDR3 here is CASNRGAQETQYF. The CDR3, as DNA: TGTGCCAGCAACAGGGGGGCCCAAGAGACCCAGTACTTC.

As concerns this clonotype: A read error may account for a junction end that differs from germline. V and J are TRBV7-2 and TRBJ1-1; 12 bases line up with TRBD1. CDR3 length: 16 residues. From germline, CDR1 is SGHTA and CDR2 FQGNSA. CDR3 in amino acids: CASSLGTGGGEAEAFF. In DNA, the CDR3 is TGTGCCAGCAGCCTGGGGACAGGGGGCGGGGAAGCTGAGGCTTTCTTT.

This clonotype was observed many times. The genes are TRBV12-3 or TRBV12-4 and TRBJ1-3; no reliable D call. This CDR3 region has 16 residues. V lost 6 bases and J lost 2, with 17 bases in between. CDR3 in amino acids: CASSPAALSAGNTIYF. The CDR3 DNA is TGTGCCAGCAGCCCCGCTGCCCTTAGCGCTGGAAACACCATATATTTT.

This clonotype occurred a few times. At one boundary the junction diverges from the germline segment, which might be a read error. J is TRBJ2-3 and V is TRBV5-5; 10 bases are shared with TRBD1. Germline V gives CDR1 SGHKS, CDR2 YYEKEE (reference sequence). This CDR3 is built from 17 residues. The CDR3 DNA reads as TGTGCCATCAGCCTTCAACCGGGACAGGGGTTGGGTGATACGCAGTATTTT. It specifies CAISLQPGQGLGDTQYF.

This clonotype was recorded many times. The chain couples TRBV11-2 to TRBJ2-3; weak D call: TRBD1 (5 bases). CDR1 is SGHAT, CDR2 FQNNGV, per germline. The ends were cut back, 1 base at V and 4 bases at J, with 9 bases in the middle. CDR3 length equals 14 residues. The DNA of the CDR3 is TGTGCCAGCAGCTTAGCAGTAGGGGCAGATACGCAGTATTTT. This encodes CASSLAVGADTQYF.

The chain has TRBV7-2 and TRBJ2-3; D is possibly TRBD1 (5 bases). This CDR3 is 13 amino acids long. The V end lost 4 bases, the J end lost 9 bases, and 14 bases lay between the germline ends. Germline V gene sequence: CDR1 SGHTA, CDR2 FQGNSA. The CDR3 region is CASSSVGPPTQYF. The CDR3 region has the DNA TGTGCCAGCAGCTCCGTGGGGCCCCCCACGCAGTATTTT.

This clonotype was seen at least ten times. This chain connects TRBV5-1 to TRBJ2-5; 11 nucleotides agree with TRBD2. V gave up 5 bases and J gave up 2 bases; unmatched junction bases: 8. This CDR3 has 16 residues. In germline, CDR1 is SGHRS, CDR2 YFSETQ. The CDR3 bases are TGCGCCAGCAGTTTCTTAGCGGGAGGGCCGCAAGAGACCCAGTACTTC. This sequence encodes CASSFLAGGPQETQYF.

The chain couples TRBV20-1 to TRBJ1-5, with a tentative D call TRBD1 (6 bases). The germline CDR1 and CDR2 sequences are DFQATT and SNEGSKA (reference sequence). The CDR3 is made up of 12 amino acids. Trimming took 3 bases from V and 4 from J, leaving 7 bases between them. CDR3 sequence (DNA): TGCAGTGCTAGGACAGGTAATCAGCCCCAGCATTTT. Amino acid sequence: CSARTGNQPQHF.

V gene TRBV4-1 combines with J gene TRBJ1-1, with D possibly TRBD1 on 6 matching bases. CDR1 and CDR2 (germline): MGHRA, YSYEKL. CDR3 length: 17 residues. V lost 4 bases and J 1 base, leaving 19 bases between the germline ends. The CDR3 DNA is TGCGCCAGCAGCCCACGGGAGGGGGGCCCATGGAACACTGAAGCTTTCTTT. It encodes CASSPREGGPWNTEAFF.

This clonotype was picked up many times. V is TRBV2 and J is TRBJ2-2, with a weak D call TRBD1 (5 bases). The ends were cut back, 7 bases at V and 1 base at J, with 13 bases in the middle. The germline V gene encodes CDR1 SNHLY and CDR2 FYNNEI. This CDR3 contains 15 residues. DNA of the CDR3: TGTGCCAGCACAGGGATGACTGGGAACACCGGGGAGCTGTTTTTT. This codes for CASTGMTGNTGELFF.

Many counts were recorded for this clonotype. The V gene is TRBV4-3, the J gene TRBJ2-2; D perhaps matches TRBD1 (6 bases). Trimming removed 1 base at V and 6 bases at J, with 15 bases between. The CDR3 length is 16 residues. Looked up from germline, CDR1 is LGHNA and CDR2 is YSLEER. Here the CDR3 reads CASSQGVMTGAGELFF. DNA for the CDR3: TGCGCCAGCAGCCAAGGGGTGATGACAGGCGCCGGGGAGCTGTTTTTT.

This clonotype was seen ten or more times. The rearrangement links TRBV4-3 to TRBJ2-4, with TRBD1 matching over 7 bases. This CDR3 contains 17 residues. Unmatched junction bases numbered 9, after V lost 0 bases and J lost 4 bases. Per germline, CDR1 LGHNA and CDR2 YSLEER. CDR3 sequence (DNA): TGCGCCAGCAGCCAAGATACCCCACAGGGGTCGAAAAACATTCAGTACTTC. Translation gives CASSQDTPQGSKNIQYF.

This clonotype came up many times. Written as DNA, the CDR3 is TGTGCCAGCTCACGTGGACTGGGTGTTTACAATGAGCAGTTCTTC. It translates to CASSRGLGVYNEQFF. The V call is TRBV18, the J call TRBJ2-1, with a weak D call TRBD2 (5 bases). CDR1 and CDR2 from the germline V gene are KGHSH and LQKENI. V lost 4 bases and J lost 4, with 14 bases in between. The CDR3 sequence is 15 residues long.

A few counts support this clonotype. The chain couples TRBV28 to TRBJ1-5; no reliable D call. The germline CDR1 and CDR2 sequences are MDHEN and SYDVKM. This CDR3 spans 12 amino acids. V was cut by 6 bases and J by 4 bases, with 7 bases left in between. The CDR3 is CASRGANQPQHF. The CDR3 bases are TGTGCCAGCAGGGGCGCGAATCAGCCCCAGCATTTT.

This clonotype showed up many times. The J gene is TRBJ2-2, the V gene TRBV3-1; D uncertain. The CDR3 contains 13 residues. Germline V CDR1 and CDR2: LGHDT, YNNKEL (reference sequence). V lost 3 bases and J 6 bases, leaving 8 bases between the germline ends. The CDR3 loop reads CASSHLGPGELFF. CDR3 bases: TGTGCCAGCAGCCATTTAGGGCCCGGGGAGCTGTTTTTT.

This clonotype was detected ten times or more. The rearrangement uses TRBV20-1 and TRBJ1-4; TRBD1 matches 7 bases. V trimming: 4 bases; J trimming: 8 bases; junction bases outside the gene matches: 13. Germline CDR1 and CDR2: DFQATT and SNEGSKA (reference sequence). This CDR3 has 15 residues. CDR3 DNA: TGCAGTGCTATAACCGGGGGGACAGCGTCGGAAAAACTGTTTTTT. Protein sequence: CSAITGGTASEKLFF.

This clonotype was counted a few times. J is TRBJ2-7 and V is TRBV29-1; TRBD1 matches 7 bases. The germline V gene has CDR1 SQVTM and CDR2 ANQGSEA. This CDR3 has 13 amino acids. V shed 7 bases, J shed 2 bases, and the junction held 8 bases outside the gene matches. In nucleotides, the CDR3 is TGCAGCGGTAGGACAGGTTCTACCTACGAGCAGTACTTC. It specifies CSGRTGSTYEQYF.

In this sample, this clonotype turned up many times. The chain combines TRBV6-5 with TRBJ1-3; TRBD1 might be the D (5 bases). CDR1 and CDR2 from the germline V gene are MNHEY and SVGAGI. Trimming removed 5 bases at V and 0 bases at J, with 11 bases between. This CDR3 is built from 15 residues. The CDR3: CASSIDSYSGNTIYF. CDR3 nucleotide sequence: TGTGCCAGCAGTATCGACAGTTACTCTGGAAACACCATATATTTT.

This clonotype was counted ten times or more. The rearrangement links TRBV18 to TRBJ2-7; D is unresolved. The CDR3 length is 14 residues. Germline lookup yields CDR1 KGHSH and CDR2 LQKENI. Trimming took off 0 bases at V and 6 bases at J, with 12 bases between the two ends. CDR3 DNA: TGTGCCAGCTCACCACCGGACCGCCCGCGCGAGCAGTACTTC. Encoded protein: CASSPPDRPREQYF.

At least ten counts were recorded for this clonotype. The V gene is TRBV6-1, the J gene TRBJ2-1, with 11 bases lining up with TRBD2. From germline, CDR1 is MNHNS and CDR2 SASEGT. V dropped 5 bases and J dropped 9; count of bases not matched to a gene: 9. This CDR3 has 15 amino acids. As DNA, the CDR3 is TGTGCCAGCAGTATAGCGGGAGGGCCGCAGGGTGAGCAGTTCTTC. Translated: CASSIAGGPQGEQFF.

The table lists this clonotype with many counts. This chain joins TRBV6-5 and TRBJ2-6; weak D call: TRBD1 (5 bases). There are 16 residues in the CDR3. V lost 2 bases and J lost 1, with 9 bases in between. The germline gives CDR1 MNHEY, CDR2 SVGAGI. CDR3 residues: CASSYRSGSGANVLTF. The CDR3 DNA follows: TGTGCCAGCAGTTACCGCTCAGGGTCTGGGGCCAACGTCCTGACTTTC.

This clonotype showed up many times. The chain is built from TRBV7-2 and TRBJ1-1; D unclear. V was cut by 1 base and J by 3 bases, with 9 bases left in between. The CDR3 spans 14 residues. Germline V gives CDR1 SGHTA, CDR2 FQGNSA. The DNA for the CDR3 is TGTGCCAGCAGCTTAGATCGCCAGTACACTGAAGCTTTCTTT. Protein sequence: CASSLDRQYTEAFF.

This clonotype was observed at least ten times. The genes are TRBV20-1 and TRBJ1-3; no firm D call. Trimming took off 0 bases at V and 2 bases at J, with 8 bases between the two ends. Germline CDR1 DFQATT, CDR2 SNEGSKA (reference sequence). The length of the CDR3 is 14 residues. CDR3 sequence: CSARDRVAGNTIYF. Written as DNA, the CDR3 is TGCAGTGCTAGAGATAGGGTCGCTGGAAACACCATATATTTT.

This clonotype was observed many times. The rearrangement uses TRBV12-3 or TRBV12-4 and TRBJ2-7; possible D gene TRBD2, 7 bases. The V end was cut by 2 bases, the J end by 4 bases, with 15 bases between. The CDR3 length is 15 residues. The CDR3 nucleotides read TGTGCCAGCAGTTTATCGTACAGGGAGGGATACGAGCAGTACTTC. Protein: CASSLSYREGYEQYF.

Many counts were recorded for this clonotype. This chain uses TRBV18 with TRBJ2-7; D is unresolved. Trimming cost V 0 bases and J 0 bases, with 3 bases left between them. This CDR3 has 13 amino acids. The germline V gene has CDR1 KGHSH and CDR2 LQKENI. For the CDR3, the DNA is TGTGCCAGCTCACCACCGCTCTCCTACGAGCAGTACTTC. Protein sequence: CASSPPLSYEQYF.